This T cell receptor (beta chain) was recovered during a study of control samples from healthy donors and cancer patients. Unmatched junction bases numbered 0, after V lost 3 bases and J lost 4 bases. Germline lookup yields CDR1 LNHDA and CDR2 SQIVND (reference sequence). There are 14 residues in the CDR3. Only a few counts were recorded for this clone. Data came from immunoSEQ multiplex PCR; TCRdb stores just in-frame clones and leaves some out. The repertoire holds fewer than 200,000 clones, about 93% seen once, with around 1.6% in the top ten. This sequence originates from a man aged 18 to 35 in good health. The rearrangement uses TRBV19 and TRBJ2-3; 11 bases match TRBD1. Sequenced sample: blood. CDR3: CASSMGQGADTQYF. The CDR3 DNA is TGTGCCAGTAGTATGGGACAGGGGGCAGATACGCAGTATTTT.